These 20 T cell receptor beta chains originate from one sample sequenced in a study of cytomegalovirus exposure and HLA in healthy donors. The PCR employed 60 Vbeta primers together with 13 Jbeta primers. Libraries were prepared by immunoSEQ multiplex PCR; TCRdb keeps only in-frame clonotypes and omits some of them. Of about 180,000 clones listed, about four fifths are singletons. The sample taken for sequencing was PBMCs. Receptors originate from a woman aged 30 to 39 in good health and CMV-seronegative.

The chain is built from TRBV5-1 and TRBJ1-4; a weak D match, TRBD1 (6 bases). CDR1 is SGHRS and CDR2 is YFSETQ in the germline V gene. The CDR3 has 13 amino acids. V lost 2 bases and J 8 bases, leaving 10 bases between the germline ends. The CDR3 loop reads CASSFRGGEKLFF. The CDR3 nucleotides are TGCGCCAGCAGCTTCAGGGGAGGGGAAAAACTGTTTTTT.

The chain is built from TRBV2 and TRBJ1-1; D may be TRBD1 (5 bases). The V gene lost 7 bases and the J gene lost 4 bases, with 16 bases spanning the gap. Germline CDR1 SNHLY, CDR2 FYNNEI. The CDR3 length is 14 residues. The DNA for the CDR3 is TGTGCCAGCAATGGCCAGGGCGGAAGCACTGAAGCTTTCTTT. Encoded protein: CASNGQGGSTEAFF.

This chain uses TRBV6-5 with TRBJ1-1; weak D call: TRBD1 (6 bases). The CDR3 extends over 11 amino acids. In germline, CDR1 is MNHEY, CDR2 SVGAGI. V dropped 7 bases and J dropped 3 bases, with 6 bases sitting between them. CDR3 residues: CASNRDTEAFF. CDR3 bases: TGTGCCAGCAACAGGGACACTGAAGCTTTCTTT.

This clone was seen more than once but under ten times. The rearrangement uses TRBV18 and TRBJ2-5, with D unclear. The CDR3 totals 18 residues. The V gene lost 3 bases and the J gene lost 0 bases, with 20 bases spanning the gap. Germline assignment: CDR1 KGHSH and CDR2 LQKENI. CDR3 DNA: TGTGCCAGCTCACCGGAGAGGCAGATAACTTTGTACCAAGAGACCCAGTACTTC. Translating it yields CASSPERQITLYQETQYF.

V gene TRBV4-2 combines with J gene TRBJ2-7, with a tentative D call TRBD1 (6 bases). V was shortened by 2 bases and J by 2 bases, with 13 bases between the two germline ends. Germline loops: CDR1 LGHNA, CDR2 YNFKEQ. CDR3 length: 15 residues. CDR3 protein: CASSQYGQTPYEQYF. In DNA form, the CDR3 reads TGTGCCAGCAGCCAATACGGACAGACACCCTACGAGCAGTACTTC.

The chain recombines TRBV29-1 with TRBJ1-1; D not certain. The CDR3 spans 13 residues. CDR1 is SQVTM, CDR2 ANQGSEA, per germline. The V and J ends lost 0 bases and 4 bases respectively, with 9 bases between them. This chain's CDR3 is CSVEERSGTEAFF. As DNA, the CDR3 is TGCAGCGTTGAAGAACGGTCCGGCACTGAAGCTTTCTTT.

The chain has TRBV29-1 and TRBJ2-6; TRBD1 matches at 8 bases. V trimming: 1 base; J trimming: 7 bases; junction bases outside the gene matches: 3. The CDR3 has 14 amino acids. The germline V gene has CDR1 SQVTM and CDR2 ANQGSEA. CDR3 nucleotides: TGCAGCGTTGAAGTTGGACAGGGAGCCAACGTCCTGACTTTC. Residues: CSVEVGQGANVLTF.

V and J are TRBV27 and TRBJ2-5; D remains unclear. Trimming left V 6 bases short and J 5 bases short, with 13 bases between. The CDR3 extends over 13 amino acids. Germline-derived CDR1 and CDR2 are MNHEY and SMNVEV (reference sequence). CDR3 DNA sequence: TGTGCCAGCAGAAAGCTCCTGGAGGAGACCCAGTACTTC. Its translation is CASRKLLEETQYF.

The chain is built from TRBV28 and TRBJ1-2; 8 bases match TRBD1. The CDR3 covers 15 residues. CDR1 is MDHEN, CDR2 SYDVKM, per germline. J lost 4 bases, V lost 5 bases, and 9 bases had no gene match. The chain's CDR3 is CASSPTPTGGYGYTF. As DNA, the CDR3 is TGTGCCAGCAGTCCGACTCCAACAGGGGGCTATGGCTACACCTTC.

The CDR3 coding sequence is TGTGCCAGCAGTGAATTAGTGACAGGGGTCACTGAAGCTTTCTTT. Translation: CASSELVTGVTEAFF. The chain carries TRBV6-1 and TRBJ1-1; 8 positions agree with TRBD1. The germline V gene has CDR1 MNHNS and CDR2 SASEGT. V lost 2 bases and J lost 4; bases outside the gene matches: 6. The CDR3 totals 15 residues.

This clone was found a few times. This chain joins TRBV30 and TRBJ2-3; perhaps TRBD2 as D (6 bases). Germline assignment: CDR1 GTSNPN and CDR2 SVGIG (reference sequence). The CDR3 runs to 16 residues. V dropped 4 bases and J dropped 2 bases, with 19 bases sitting between them. In DNA form, the CDR3 reads TGTGCCTGGAAATCCCACGGGGGAACTTACACAGATACGCAGTATTTT. It encodes CAWKSHGGTYTDTQYF.

The rearrangement joins TRBV7-9 to TRBJ1-2; 8 bases map to TRBD1. The CDR3 has 19 residues. Germline V gives CDR1 SEHNR, CDR2 FQNEAQ (reference sequence). Losses at the gene ends were 5 bases for V and 1 base for J; bases not matched to a gene: 18. The CDR3 DNA reads TGTGCCAGCAGCACCCGGGACCAGACAGGGGCCAGGATTAACTATGGCTACACCTTC. The encoded protein is CASSTRDQTGARINYGYTF.

V and J are TRBV1 and TRBJ2-2; the table's TRBD2 call for D was not verified on the DNA. TRBV1 is classified as a pseudogene. This CDR3 spans 16 amino acids. CDR3 amino acids: CTSSLTERGGPGELFF. CDR3 nucleotides: TGCACCAGCAGCCTTACGGAGCGGGGGGGCCCCGGGGAGCTGTTTTTT.

V and J are TRBV27 and TRBJ1-1; the D gene is possibly TRBD1 (5 bases). This CDR3 is 13 amino acids long. V lost 6 bases to trimming and J lost 8 bases, with 16 bases between them. Germline lookup yields CDR1 MNHEY and CDR2 SMNVEV (reference sequence). The CDR3 region has the DNA TGTGCCAGCAGCCAACCGGGGGGAAGAGAAGCTTTCTTT. Its protein is CASSQPGGREAFF.

This chain joins TRBV7-9 and TRBJ2-7, with 14 bases matching TRBD2. The CDR3 runs to 15 residues. V was clipped by 4 bases and J by 10 bases; unmatched bases: 9. CDR1 is SEHNR, CDR2 FQNEAQ, per germline (reference sequence). The CDR3 sequence: CASSYSRTSGGHQYF. DNA for the CDR3: TGTGCCAGCAGCTACAGTCGGACTAGCGGGGGGCACCAGTACTTC. The whole variable domain, filled in from reference TRBV7-9 and TRBJ2-7, reads DTGVSQNPRHKITKRGQNVTFRCDPISEHNRLYWYRQTLGQGPEFLTYFQNEAQLEKSRLLSDRFSAERPKGSFSTLEIQRTEQGDSAMYLCASSYSRTSGGHQYFGPGTRLTVT.

The V and J genes are TRBV10-2 and TRBJ2-5, with D possibly matching TRBD2 (6 bases). Per the germline V gene, CDR1 is WSHSY and CDR2 is SAAADI. The CDR3 runs 14 residues. Trimming stripped 6 bases from V and 5 bases from J, with 16 bases between. CDR3 DNA: TGCGCCAGCAGCCAAGCCGTGGGGAGGGAGACCCAGTACTTC. Its protein product is CASSQAVGRETQYF.

This chain links TRBV29-1 with TRBJ2-3; 9 nucleotides match TRBD2. Trimming cost V 4 bases and J 8 bases; bases outside gene matches: 13. The CDR3 sequence is 15 residues long. In germline, CDR1 is SQVTM, CDR2 ANQGSEA. For the CDR3, the DNA is TGCAGCGTTGTATCTTCTGGGACTAGCAGCGGTACGCAGTATTTT. Translating it yields CSVVSSGTSSGTQYF.

The chain is built from TRBV6-5 and TRBJ1-2; 8 bases are a match to TRBD1. Germline CDR1 and CDR2: MNHEY and SVGAGI. The CDR3 is made up of 15 amino acids. Losses at the gene ends were 7 bases for V and 4 bases for J; bases not matched to a gene: 11. In DNA form, the CDR3 reads TGTGCCAGCACTTTAAGGACAGGGCTCGGCTATGGCTACACCTTC. Translated, it gives CASTLRTGLGYGYTF.

This rearrangement joins TRBV19 to TRBJ1-1; maybe TRBD1 (6 bases). Between the trimmed V and J ends, which lost 7 bases and 2 bases, there was a span of 17 bases. CDR3 length: 15 amino acids. Germline V CDR1 and CDR2: LNHDA, SQIVND (reference sequence). The chain's CDR3 is CASKIAGAFNTEAFF. As DNA, the CDR3 is TGTGCCAGTAAAATAGCAGGGGCCTTTAACACTGAAGCTTTCTTT.

The gene calls are TRBV18 and TRBJ1-2; D is uncertain. The CDR3 extends over 15 amino acids. Trimming stripped 4 bases from V and 3 bases from J, with 15 bases between. CDR1 is KGHSH and CDR2 is LQKENI in the germline V gene. The DNA of the CDR3 is TGTGCCAGCTCACTACCGGGCCAACTCTACTATGGCTACACCTTC. It translates to CASSLPGQLYYGYTF.